The next 23 T cell receptor beta chains were all read from a single sample in a study of cytomegalovirus exposure and HLA in healthy donors. Profiling relied on immunoSEQ multiplex PCR, and the TCRdb table lists in-frame clones only, not all of them. The sample carries approximately 170,000 clones, more than 80% recorded once. The sample taken for sequencing was PBMCs. The receptors come from a woman aged 18-35 years in good health and CMV-seropositive.

The V gene is TRBV30, the J gene TRBJ2-7; D is possibly TRBD2 (7 bases). Germline assignment: CDR1 GTSNPN and CDR2 SVGIG (reference sequence). The CDR3 is 15 residues long. V lost 0 bases, J lost 2 bases, and 14 bases lay in between. The CDR3, as DNA: TGTGCCTGGAGTGTAGTATGGGGGGGCGCCTACGAGCAGTACTTC. Protein: CAWSVVWGGAYEQYF.

This chain uses TRBV4-1 with TRBJ1-1; 10 bases fit TRBD1. The germline V gene has CDR1 MGHRA and CDR2 YSYEKL. Trimming at V came to 3 bases and at J to 0 bases, leaving 7 bases not matched to a gene. This CDR3 contains 17 residues. CDR3: CASSQETGGAMNTEAFF. DNA for the CDR3: TGCGCCAGCAGCCAGGAGACAGGGGGCGCGATGAACACTGAAGCTTTCTTT.

The chain links TRBV5-4 to TRBJ2-5, with a weak D call TRBD2 (6 bases). This CDR3 has 15 residues. V dropped 1 base and J dropped 4 bases, with 14 bases sitting between them. CDR1 and CDR2 (germline): SGHNT, YYREEE (reference sequence). The CDR3: CASSLSTLGGETQYF. The CDR3 DNA reads as TGTGCCAGCAGCTTGAGTACCCTGGGGGGAGAGACCCAGTACTTC.

The chain employs TRBV5-1 and TRBJ2-1; 8 nucleotides match TRBD1. The CDR3 is 14 amino acids. Looked up from germline, CDR1 is SGHRS and CDR2 is YFSETQ. V gave up 9 bases and J gave up 4 bases; unmatched junction bases: 9. This CDR3 is CATVDRVLYNEQFF. The CDR3 DNA reads TGCGCCACCGTGGACAGGGTCCTATACAATGAGCAGTTCTTC.

The chain recombines TRBV7-9 with TRBJ1-4; D gene uncertain. The V end lost 4 bases, the J end lost 6 bases, and 15 bases lay between the germline ends. Germline CDR1 and CDR2: SEHNR and FQNEAQ (reference sequence). The CDR3 spans 15 residues. CDR3 protein: CASSSIRRRHEKLFF. CDR3 coding DNA: TGTGCCAGCAGCTCAATTAGGCGGCGCCATGAAAAACTGTTTTTT.

The gene calls are TRBV18 and TRBJ1-1; 9 bases fit TRBD1. Trimming cost V 3 bases and J 5 bases; bases outside gene matches: 7. This CDR3 is 15 amino acids long. Germline CDR1 and CDR2: KGHSH and LQKENI. CDR3 in amino acids: CASSPLPGQGTEAFF. As DNA, the CDR3 is TGTGCCAGCTCACCGCTGCCGGGACAGGGTACTGAAGCTTTCTTT. Combining the CDR3 with reference TRBV18 and TRBJ1-1 gives the whole variable domain NAGVMQNPRHLVRRRGQEARLRCSPMKGHSHVYWYRQLPEEGLKFMVYLQKENIIDESGMPKERFSAEFPKEGPSILRIQQVVRGDSAAYFCASSPLPGQGTEAFFGQGTRLTVV.

This chain connects TRBV30 to TRBJ1-2, with a tentative D call TRBD1 (5 bases). The germline gives CDR1 GTSNPN, CDR2 SVGIG (reference sequence). The CDR3 consists of 14 residues. V gave up 4 bases and J gave up 4 bases, with 16 bases separating them. CDR3 in DNA: TGTGCCTGGAAAAACGCAGGGAAGACCTATGGCTACACCTTC. Protein: CAWKNAGKTYGYTF. The whole variable domain, filled in from reference TRBV30 and TRBJ1-2, reads SQTIHQWPATLVQPVGSPLSLECTVEGTSNPNLYWYRQAAGRGLQLLFYSVGIGQISSEVPQNLSASRPQDRQFILSSKKLLLSDSGFYLCAWKNAGKTYGYTFGSGTRLTVV.

The chain joins TRBV7-9 to TRBJ1-5; TRBD1 is a possible D gene (6 bases). The germline CDR1 and CDR2 sequences are SEHNR and FQNEAQ (reference sequence). There are 14 residues in the CDR3. Trimming pared 5 bases from V and 2 bases from J, leaving 10 bases between. The CDR3 nucleotides are TGTGCCAGCAGCCAGGGGACGGGCAATCAGCCCCAGCATTTT. This encodes CASSQGTGNQPQHF. Full variable domain (rest looked up from reference TRBV7-9 and TRBJ1-5): DTGVSQNPRHKITKRGQNVTFRCDPISEHNRLYWYRQTLGQGPEFLTYFQNEAQLEKSRLLSDRFSAERPKGSFSTLEIQRTEQGDSAMYLCASSQGTGNQPQHFGDGTRLSIL.

The chain has TRBV27 and TRBJ1-1; 8 nucleotides line up with TRBD1. The J segment lost 6 bases and the V segment lost 7 bases, leaving 13 bases of the junction unmatched. Germline V gives CDR1 MNHEY, CDR2 SMNVEV (reference sequence). This CDR3 is built from 15 residues. CDR3 sequence (DNA): TGTGCCAGCATCCTCAGGGGGCGAATGGTCCCTGAAGCTTTCTTT. This encodes CASILRGRMVPEAFF.

The CDR3 sequence is CASSFVAGGSNEQFF. The CDR3 nucleotides are TGTGCCAGCAGTTTCGTAGCGGGAGGTTCCAATGAGCAGTTCTTC. The V gene is TRBV28, the J gene TRBJ2-1; TRBD2 aligns across 10 bases. The CDR3 totals 15 residues. The junction had 5 bases not matched to a gene; V was cut back by 3 bases and J by 6 bases. The germline V gene has CDR1 MDHEN and CDR2 SYDVKM.

V gene TRBV6-4 combines with J gene TRBJ1-5; tentative D call: TRBD1 (5 bases). This CDR3 comprises 23 residues. The V gene lost 0 bases and the J gene lost 2 bases, with 32 bases spanning the gap. CDR1 and CDR2 from the germline V gene are MRHNA and SNTAGT. This CDR3 reads CASSDSVLRQSLSLPKCNQPQHF. CDR3 in DNA: TGTGCCAGCAGTGACTCCGTCCTTAGACAGTCGCTCTCCCTCCCTAAGTGCAATCAGCCCCAGCATTTT.

This clone was picked up one time. The chain recombines TRBV7-2 with TRBJ2-3, with 11 bases lining up with TRBD2. Germline V gene data show CDR1 as SGHTA and CDR2 as FQGNSA. The CDR3 spans 16 residues. V shed 5 bases, J shed 6 bases, and the junction held 10 bases outside the gene matches. CDR3 region: CASSTTLAGGRDTQYF. The CDR3 DNA sequence: TGTGCCAGCAGCACGACCCTAGCGGGGGGCCGGGATACGCAGTATTTT.

Points on this clone: One junction end disagrees with the germline gene, perhaps due to a read error. Other DNA sequences within the sample encode an identical CDR3. This sequence joins TRBV5-4 and TRBJ2-5; 11 positions match TRBD2. Germline V CDR1 and CDR2: SGHNT, YYREEE (reference sequence). The CDR3 totals 15 residues. The CDR3 DNA reads TGTGCTAGCAGCCCACGCCGGACTAGCGGGGAGACCCAGTACTTC. The encoded protein is CASSPRRTSGETQYF.

The table lists this clone with a count of one. The CDR3 region has the DNA TGTGCCAGCAGCTTAGGGGCTTCCTCCTACAATGAGCAGTTCTTC. Its translation is CASSLGASSYNEQFF. The chain has TRBV7-3 and TRBJ2-1, with D possibly being TRBD1 (5 bases). Per germline, CDR1 SGHTA and CDR2 FQGTGA. Trimming removed 2 bases from V and 0 bases from J, with 8 bases in between. This CDR3 region has 15 residues.

The chain uses TRBV1 and TRBJ2-5; TRBD2, the table's D call, lacks a check against the DNA. TRBV1 is a documented pseudogene. The CDR3 totals 18 residues. The CDR3 region has the DNA TGCACCAGCAGCCAAGATCGGGGGGCTAGCGTGAAGGGAGAGACCCAGTACTTC. This codes for CTSSQDRGASVKGETQYF.

The chain employs TRBV28 and TRBJ2-7; 9 bases line up with TRBD2. This CDR3 is 15 amino acids long. With V trimmed by 6 bases and J by 1 base, 7 bases remained unmatched. CDR1 and CDR2 (germline): MDHEN, SYDVKM. CDR3 sequence: CASRSRLAVSYEQYF. CDR3 DNA: TGTGCCAGCAGGTCAAGACTAGCGGTATCCTACGAGCAGTACTTC.

The chain carries TRBV5-6 and TRBJ2-3; D is unclear. V lost 1 base and J 0 bases, leaving 9 bases between the germline ends. This CDR3 is built from 15 residues. Per the germline V gene, CDR1 is SGHDT and CDR2 is YYEEEE. The CDR3 coding sequence is TGTGCCAGCAGCTTGTACCAGATCAGCACAGATACGCAGTATTTT. Protein: CASSLYQISTDTQYF.

The rearrangement joins TRBV18 to TRBJ2-7; TRBD1 aligns across 9 bases. This CDR3 has 17 amino acids. J was trimmed by 2 bases and V by 3 bases; bases with no gene match: 11. In germline, CDR1 is KGHSH, CDR2 LQKENI. DNA for the CDR3: TGTGCCAGCTCACCTGCGAGGGGTAGGACAGGGGCCTACGAGCAGTACTTC. It encodes CASSPARGRTGAYEQYF.

The chain is built from TRBV9 and TRBJ2-1, with D unclear. The V end was cut by 4 bases, the J end by 8 bases, with 16 bases between. Germline V gene data show CDR1 as SGDLS and CDR2 as YYNGEE. The CDR3 consists of 14 residues. CDR3 nucleotides: TGTGCCAGCAGCCCCCGAGGAGTTGTGGATGAGCAGTTCTTC. Amino acids: CASSPRGVVDEQFF.

V gene TRBV19 combines with J gene TRBJ1-3; D is unclear. The V end was cut by 5 bases, the J end by 5 bases, with 16 bases between. The CDR3 spans 15 residues. The germline CDR1 and CDR2 sequences are LNHDA and SQIVND (reference sequence). The CDR3 DNA sequence: TGTGCCAGTAGTCCTACTACGGGGTTCCGAAACACCATATATTTT. Its translation: CASSPTTGFRNTIYF.

The chain links TRBV20-1 to TRBJ2-1; no definite D call. Germline V gives CDR1 DFQATT, CDR2 SNEGSKA (reference sequence). This CDR3 comprises 9 residues. V lost 6 bases and J 12 bases, leaving 9 bases between the germline ends. For the CDR3, the DNA is TGCAGTGCCGGAGTTCCGCAGTTCTTC. Its protein is CSAGVPQFF.

This chain joins TRBV7-2 and TRBJ2-3; TRBD1 aligns across 10 bases. Per germline, CDR1 SGHTA and CDR2 FQGNSA. Germline trimming cut 2 bases from V and 4 bases from J; bases unmatched to any gene: 3. This CDR3 is built from 15 residues. DNA for the CDR3: TGTGCCAGCAGCTTATCCGGACAGGGGGCAGATACGCAGTATTTT. This sequence encodes CASSLSGQGADTQYF.

The chain recombines TRBV29-1 with TRBJ2-2; a weak D match, TRBD1 (5 bases). Trimming cost V 4 bases and J 0 bases, with 9 bases left between them. The CDR3 covers 14 residues. Germline V gene data show CDR1 as SQVTM and CDR2 as ANQGSEA. The CDR3 spells CSVGQLSNTGELFF. Here the CDR3 DNA reads TGCAGCGTTGGACAGCTTTCGAACACCGGGGAGCTGTTTTTT.